This record covers a single T cell receptor (beta chain). Its antigen remains unknown. Data came from immunoSEQ multiplex PCR; TCRdb stores just in-frame clones and leaves some out. Of approximately 68,000 clones listed, around 90% are singletons. The record originates from a study of OX40 agonist ivuxolimab in advanced cancers. Background on the study: Patients took ivuxolimab, an agonistic anti-OX40 (CD134) antibody. In this trial design, patients received ivuxolimab intravenously at 0.01 to 10 mg/kg every 2 weeks.

V dropped 0 bases and J dropped 1 base, with 11 bases sitting between them. Germline V lookup: CDR1 SGHRS, CDR2 YFSETQ. The CDR3 extends over 15 amino acids. Study outcomes and limitations: Clonal expansion in partial responders at 0.1-3.0 mg/kg ranked among the lowest. Both CD4+ and CD8+ T cell populations in blood had undergone clonal expansion by week 6 at 0.1 to 3.0 mg/kg.

The V call is TRBV5-1, the J call TRBJ2-7; no clear D gene. This TCR came from an adult with an advanced solid tumor such as melanoma, head and neck, liver or kidney cancer. Sequences were derived from CD4+ or CD8+ T cells sorted from blood, sampled in a trial of the OX40 agonist ivuxolimab. The CDR3 protein is CASSLATLGSYEQYF. The CDR3 DNA follows: TGCGCCAGCAGCTTGGCCACTCTGGGTTCCTACGAGCAGTACTTC.